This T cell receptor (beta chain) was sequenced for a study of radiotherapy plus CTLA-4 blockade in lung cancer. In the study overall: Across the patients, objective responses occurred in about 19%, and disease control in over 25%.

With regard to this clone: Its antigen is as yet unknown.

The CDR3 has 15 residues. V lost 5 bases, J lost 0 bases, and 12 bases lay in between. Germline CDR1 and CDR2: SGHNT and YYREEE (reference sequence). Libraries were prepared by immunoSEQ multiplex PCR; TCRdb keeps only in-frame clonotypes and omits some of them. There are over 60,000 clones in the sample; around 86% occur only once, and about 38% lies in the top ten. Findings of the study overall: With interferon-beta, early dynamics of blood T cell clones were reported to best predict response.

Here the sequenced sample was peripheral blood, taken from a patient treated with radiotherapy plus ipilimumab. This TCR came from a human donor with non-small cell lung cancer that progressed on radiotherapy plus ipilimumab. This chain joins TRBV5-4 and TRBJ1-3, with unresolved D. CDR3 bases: TGTGCCAGCAGGGTCGGCGGGAACTCTGGAAACACCATATATTTT. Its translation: CASRVGGNSGNTIYF.